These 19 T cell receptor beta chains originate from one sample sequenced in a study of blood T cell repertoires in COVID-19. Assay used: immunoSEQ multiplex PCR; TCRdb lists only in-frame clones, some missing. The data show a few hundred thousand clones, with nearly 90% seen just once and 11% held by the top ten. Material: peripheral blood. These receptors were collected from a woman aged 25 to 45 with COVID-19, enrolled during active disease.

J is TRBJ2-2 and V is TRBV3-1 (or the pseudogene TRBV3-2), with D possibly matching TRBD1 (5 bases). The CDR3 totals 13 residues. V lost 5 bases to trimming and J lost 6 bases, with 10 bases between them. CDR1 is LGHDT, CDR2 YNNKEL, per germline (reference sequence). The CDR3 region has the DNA TGTGCCAGCAGCGGAGACAGATCCGGGGAGCTGTTTTTT. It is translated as CASSGDRSGELFF.

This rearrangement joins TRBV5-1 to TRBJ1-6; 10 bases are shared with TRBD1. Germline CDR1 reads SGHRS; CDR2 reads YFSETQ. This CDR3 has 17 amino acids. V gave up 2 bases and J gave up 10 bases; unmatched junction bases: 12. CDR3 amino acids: CASSLTAPGQGHSPLHF. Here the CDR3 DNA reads TGCGCCAGCAGCTTAACTGCTCCGGGACAGGGGCACTCACCCCTCCACTTT.

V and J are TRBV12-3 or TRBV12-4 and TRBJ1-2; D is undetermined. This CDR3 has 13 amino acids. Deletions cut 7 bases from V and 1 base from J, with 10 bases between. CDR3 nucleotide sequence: TGTGCCAGCACGCAACATATTAACTATGGCTACACCTTC. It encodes CASTQHINYGYTF.

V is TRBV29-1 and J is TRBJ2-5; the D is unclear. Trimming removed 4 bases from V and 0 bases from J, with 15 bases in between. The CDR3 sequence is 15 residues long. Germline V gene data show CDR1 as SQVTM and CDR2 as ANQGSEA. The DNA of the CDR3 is TGCAGCGTTGGCCCTAGGCATACGTACCAAGAGACCCAGTACTTC. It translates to CSVGPRHTYQETQYF.

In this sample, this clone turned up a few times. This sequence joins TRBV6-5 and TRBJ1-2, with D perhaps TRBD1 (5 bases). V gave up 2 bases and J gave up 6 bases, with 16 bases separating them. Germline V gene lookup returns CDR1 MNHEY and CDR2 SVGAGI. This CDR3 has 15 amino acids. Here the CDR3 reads CASSYRGMGGDGYTF. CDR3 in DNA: TGTGCCAGCAGTTACAGGGGAATGGGGGGGGATGGCTACACCTTC.

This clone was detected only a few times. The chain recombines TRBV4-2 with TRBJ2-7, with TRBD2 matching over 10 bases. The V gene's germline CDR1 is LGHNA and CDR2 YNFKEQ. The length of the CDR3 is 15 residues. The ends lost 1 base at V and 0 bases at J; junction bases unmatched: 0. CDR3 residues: CASSQGLAGSYEQYF. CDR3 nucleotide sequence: TGTGCCAGCAGCCAAGGACTAGCGGGCTCCTACGAGCAGTACTTC.

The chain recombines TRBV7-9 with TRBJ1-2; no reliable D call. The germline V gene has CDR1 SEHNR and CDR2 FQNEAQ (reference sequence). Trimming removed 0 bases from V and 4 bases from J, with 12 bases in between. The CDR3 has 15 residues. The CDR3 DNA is TGTGCCAGCAGCTTAGCGCGGGGTGACGCCTATGGCTACACCTTC. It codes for CASSLARGDAYGYTF.

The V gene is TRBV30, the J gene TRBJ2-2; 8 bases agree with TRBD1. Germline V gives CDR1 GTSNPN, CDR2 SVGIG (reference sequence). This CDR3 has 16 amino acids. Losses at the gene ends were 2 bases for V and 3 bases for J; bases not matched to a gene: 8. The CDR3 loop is CAWSFLDRVDTGELFF. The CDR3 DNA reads TGTGCCTGGAGTTTTCTGGACAGGGTGGACACCGGGGAGCTGTTTTTT.

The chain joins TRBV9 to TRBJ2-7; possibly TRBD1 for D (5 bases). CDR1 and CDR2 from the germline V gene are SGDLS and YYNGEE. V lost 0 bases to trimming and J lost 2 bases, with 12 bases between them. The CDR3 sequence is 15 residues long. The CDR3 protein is CASSVGWGVTYEQYF. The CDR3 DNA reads TGTGCCAGCAGCGTAGGGTGGGGCGTAACCTACGAGCAGTACTTC.

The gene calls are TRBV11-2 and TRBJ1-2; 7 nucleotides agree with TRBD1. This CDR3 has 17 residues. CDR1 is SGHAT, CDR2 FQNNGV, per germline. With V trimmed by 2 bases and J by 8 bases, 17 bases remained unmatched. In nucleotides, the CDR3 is TGTGCCAGCAGCTTACTGTCTCAGGGGGAGATCCGCGTCGGCTACACCTTC. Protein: CASSLLSQGEIRVGYTF.

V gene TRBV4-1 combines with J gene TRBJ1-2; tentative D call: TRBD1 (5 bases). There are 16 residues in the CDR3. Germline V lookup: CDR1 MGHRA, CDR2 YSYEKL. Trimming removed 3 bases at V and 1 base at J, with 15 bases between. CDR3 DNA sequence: TGCGCCAGCAGCCAGGCCCATCAGACAGATAACTATGGCTACACCTTC. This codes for CASSQAHQTDNYGYTF.

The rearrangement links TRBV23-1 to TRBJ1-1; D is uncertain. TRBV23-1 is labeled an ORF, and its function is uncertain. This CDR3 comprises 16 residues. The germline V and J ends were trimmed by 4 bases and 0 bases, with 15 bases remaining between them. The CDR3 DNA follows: TGCGCCAGCAGTCTGCCCCCCACGGGAGTGAACACTGAAGCTTTCTTT. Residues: CASSLPPTGVNTEAFF.

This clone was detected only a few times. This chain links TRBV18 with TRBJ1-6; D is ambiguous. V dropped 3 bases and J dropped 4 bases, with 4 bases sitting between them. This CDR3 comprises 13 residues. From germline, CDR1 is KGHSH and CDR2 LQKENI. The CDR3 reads CASSPQYNSPLHF. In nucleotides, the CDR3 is TGTGCCAGCTCACCTCAGTATAATTCACCCCTCCACTTT. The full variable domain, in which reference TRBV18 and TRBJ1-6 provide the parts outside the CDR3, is NAGVMQNPRHLVRRRGQEARLRCSPMKGHSHVYWYRQLPEEGLKFMVYLQKENIIDESGMPKERFSAEFPKEGPSILRIQQVVRGDSAAYFCASSPQYNSPLHFGNGTRLTVT.

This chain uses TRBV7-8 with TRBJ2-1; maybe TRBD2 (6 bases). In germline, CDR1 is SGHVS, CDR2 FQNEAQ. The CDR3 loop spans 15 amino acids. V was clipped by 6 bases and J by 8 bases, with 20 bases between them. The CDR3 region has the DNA TGTGCCAGCAGAAAGAGGAGGGTTGGCCCGGATGAGCAGTTCTTC. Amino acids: CASRKRRVGPDEQFF. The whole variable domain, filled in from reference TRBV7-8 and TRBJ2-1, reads GAGVSQSPRYKVAKRGQDVALRCDPISGHVSLFWYQQALGQGPEFLTYFQNEAQLDKSGLPSDRFFAERPEGSVSTLKIQRTQQEDSAVYLCASRKRRVGPDEQFFGPGTRLTVL.

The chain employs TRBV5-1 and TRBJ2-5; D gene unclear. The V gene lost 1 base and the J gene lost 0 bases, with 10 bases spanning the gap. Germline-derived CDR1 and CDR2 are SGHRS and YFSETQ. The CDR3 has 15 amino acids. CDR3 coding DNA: TGCGCCAGCAGCTTGTTGCCCCAGAACCAAGAGACCCAGTACTTC. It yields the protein CASSLLPQNQETQYF. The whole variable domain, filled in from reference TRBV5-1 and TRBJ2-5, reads KAGVTQTPRYLIKTRGQQVTLSCSPISGHRSVSWYQQTPGQGLQFLFEYFSETQRNKGNFPGRFSGRQFSNSRSEMNVSTLELGDSALYLCASSLLPQNQETQYFGPGTRLLVL.

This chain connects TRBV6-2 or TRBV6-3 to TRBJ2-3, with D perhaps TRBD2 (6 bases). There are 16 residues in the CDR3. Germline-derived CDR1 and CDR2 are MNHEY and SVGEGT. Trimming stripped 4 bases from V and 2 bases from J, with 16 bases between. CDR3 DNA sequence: TGTGCCAGCAGTTCCCGGGGGTATTATCTCACAGATACGCAGTATTTT. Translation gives CASSSRGYYLTDTQYF.

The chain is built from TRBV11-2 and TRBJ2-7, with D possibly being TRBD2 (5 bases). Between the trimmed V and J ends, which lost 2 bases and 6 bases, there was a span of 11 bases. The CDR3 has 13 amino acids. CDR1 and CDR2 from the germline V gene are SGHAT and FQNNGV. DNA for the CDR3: TGTGCCAGCAGCTTATCGGAGGCCGCCGAGCAGTACTTC. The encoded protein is CASSLSEAAEQYF.

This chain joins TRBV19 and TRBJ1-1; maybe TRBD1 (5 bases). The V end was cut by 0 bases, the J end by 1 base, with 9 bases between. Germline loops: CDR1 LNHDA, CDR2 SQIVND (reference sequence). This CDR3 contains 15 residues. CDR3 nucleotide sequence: TGTGCCAGTAGTATAGAGGGGCTGGGGAACACTGAAGCTTTCTTT. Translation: CASSIEGLGNTEAFF.

This CDR3 is CASSSGRSPGPLHF. CDR3 bases: TGTGCCAGCAGCTCCGGGAGGAGCCCGGGACCCCTCCACTTT. The chain carries TRBV5-4 and TRBJ1-6; D unclear. V lost 3 bases and J lost 12, with 16 bases in between. The CDR3 has 14 amino acids. Germline V gene lookup returns CDR1 SGHNT and CDR2 YYREEE (reference sequence).